This entry is about one TCR beta chain. No antigen is known for it. The record originates from a study of T cells after yellow fever vaccination. This CDR3 comprises 14 residues. The V segment lost 6 bases and the J segment 4 bases; nucleotides outside the gene matches: 5. Looked up from germline, CDR1 is MRHNA and CDR2 is SNTAGT. Whole-study findings and limits: Booster sampling recovered most clones from primary vaccination (around 96% CD4, approximately 90% CD8). Some clonotypes were seen in both the CD4 and the CD8 compartments. These made up a small share and likely arose from convergent recombination. The secondary response peaked faster, at day 5 versus 15, but was weaker.

TCR cDNA, made by 5'RACE template switching, carried an added universal primer site and UMIs. TCRdb reprocessed the 5' RACE reads with MiXCR, giving one entry per CDR3 protein. The data hold about 630,000 distinct CDR3 sequences, with more than 9% observed a single time. The source is a man younger than 45 who received the YFV17D yellow fever vaccine. The sample consisted of PBMCs, taken on the day of the yellow fever booster vaccination. This chain links TRBV6-4 with TRBJ2-2; the match to TRBD1 covers 7 bases. CDR3 coding DNA: TGTGCCAGCAGGGGGGACAGCAGCACCGGGGAGCTGTTTTTT. This sequence encodes CASRGDSSTGELFF.